These 26 T cell receptor beta chains were all obtained from the same sample, sequenced in a study of chronic HIV infection and antiretroviral therapy (dated by TCRdb to between 2014 and 2017). Library method: 5' RACE. Sequencing took place on an Illumina MiSeq. The public reads were quality trimmed at Q25 with fastp and then assembled into clones with MiXCR by TCRdb, keeping productive beta chains. Every distinct CDR3 protein forms one entry, paired with its most common genes and DNA. This sample is represented by about 38,000 distinct CDR3 sequences; around 8.7% of them were singletons. Around 3% of the sample is taken by the ten largest. The specimen was peripheral blood. The receptors shown here come from an adult who had HIV and had not received antiretroviral therapy, or was an uninfected healthy control (not recorded which).

The chain joins TRBV7-2 to TRBJ2-7; D is ambiguous. CDR3 length: 12 amino acids. Germline CDR1 is SGHTA and CDR2 is FQGNSA. V lost 5 bases to trimming and J lost 5 bases, with 10 bases between them. DNA of the CDR3: TGTGCCAGCAGCCCTTTGAACGACGAGCAGTACTTC. Protein sequence: CASSPLNDEQYF.

In this sample, this clonotype turned up many times. The V call is TRBV28, the J call TRBJ1-1; maybe TRBD1 (6 bases). Germline V gives CDR1 MDHEN, CDR2 SYDVKM. Trimming cost V 6 bases and J 5 bases, with 16 bases left between them. This CDR3 has 14 residues. The CDR3 DNA is TGTGCCAGCAGGCCAACAGGGATTCGGACTGAAGCTTTCTTT. Protein: CASRPTGIRTEAFF.

This clonotype was observed many times. CDR3 DNA sequence: TGTGCCAGCAGTGAATCGGGCGAGCAGTACTTC. Translating gives CASSESGEQYF. This chain joins TRBV25-1 and TRBJ2-7; no firm D call. The CDR3 covers 11 residues. Trimming pared 1 base from V and 6 bases from J, leaving 4 bases between. Germline lookup yields CDR1 MGHDK and CDR2 SYGVNS.

This clonotype was detected ten times or more. In nucleotides, the CDR3 is TGCAGCGCCCGGCCAGCAACTAATGAAAAACTGTTTTTT. Translation gives CSARPATNEKLFF. V usage is TRBV29-1 and J usage is TRBJ1-4; D is undetermined. Germline CDR1 reads SQVTM; CDR2 reads ANQGSEA. The V gene lost 7 bases and the J gene lost 0 bases, with 9 bases spanning the gap. The CDR3 covers 13 residues.

This clonotype has a handful of counts. This sequence joins TRBV28 and TRBJ1-5; no clear D gene. Trimming took off 5 bases at V and 4 bases at J, with 33 bases between the two ends. CDR3 length equals 21 residues. Germline values: CDR1 MDHEN, CDR2 SYDVKM. In DNA form, the CDR3 reads TGTGCCAGCAGTATTCCCTTACAAGTCGGGCTCTCAAGCATAGGAAATCAGCCCCAGCATTTT. It codes for CASSIPLQVGLSSIGNQPQHF.

J is TRBJ2-7 and V is TRBV7-9, with 7 bases that match TRBD1. Germline V gene data show CDR1 as SEHNR and CDR2 as FQNEAQ (reference sequence). V was pared by 0 bases and J by 10 bases, with 6 bases of the junction left unmatched. CDR3 length equals 13 residues. The CDR3 region is CASSLASQGDQYF. CDR3 nucleotides: TGTGCCAGCAGCTTAGCTTCGCAGGGGGATCAGTACTTC.

The V call is TRBV20-1, the J call TRBJ2-7; tentative D call: TRBD2 (7 bases). The germline CDR1 and CDR2 sequences are DFQATT and SNEGSKA (reference sequence). The V end was cut by 7 bases, the J end by 2 bases, with 12 bases between. The CDR3 has 12 residues. For the CDR3, the DNA is TGCAGTGGGGGGGGCAGAACCTACGAGCAGTACTTC. It translates to CSGGGRTYEQYF.

CDR3 amino acids: CSVEKSTNEKLFF. DNA for the CDR3: TGCAGCGTCGAAAAATCAACTAATGAAAAACTGTTTTTT. The chain joins TRBV29-1 to TRBJ1-4; D is unresolved. The CDR3 is made up of 13 amino acids. Trimming removed 6 bases from V and 0 bases from J, with 8 bases in between. CDR1 and CDR2 from the germline V gene are SQVTM and ANQGSEA. Full variable domain (outside the CDR3, taken from reference TRBV29-1 and TRBJ1-4): SAVISQKPSRDICQRGTSLTIQCQVDSQVTMMFWYRQQPGQSLTLIATANQGSEATYESGFVIDKFPISRPNLTFSTLTVSNMSPEDSSIYLCSVEKSTNEKLFFGSGTQLSVL.

V is TRBV30 and J is TRBJ2-6; D is perhaps TRBD1 or TRBD2 (6 bases each). CDR3 length equals 16 residues. V lost 8 bases and J lost 0, with 17 bases in between. CDR1 and CDR2 from the germline V gene are GTSNPN and SVGIG (reference sequence). The CDR3 DNA reads as TGTGCCGGAGGGGACACAGGAGTCTCTGGGGCCAACGTCCTGACTTTC. Protein: CAGGDTGVSGANVLTF. The whole variable domain, filled in from reference TRBV30 and TRBJ2-6, reads SQTIHQWPATLVQPVGSPLSLECTVEGTSNPNLYWYRQAAGRGLQLLFYSVGIGQISSEVPQNLSASRPQDRQFILSSKKLLLSDSGFYLCAGGDTGVSGANVLTFGAGSRLTVL.

The chain uses TRBV28 and TRBJ1-3; TRBD1 matches 7 bases. The J segment lost 3 bases and the V segment lost 7 bases, leaving 6 bases of the junction unmatched. There are 14 residues in the CDR3. CDR1 and CDR2 from the germline V gene are MDHEN and SYDVKM. This CDR3 is CASIEGASGNTIYF. For the CDR3, the DNA is TGTGCCAGCATAGAGGGGGCAAGTGGAAACACCATATATTTT.

This clonotype appeared once. A much larger clone lies one base from this, so it may be a read error. Here the CDR3 DNA reads TGTGCCAGCAGCCCAAAGTGGGGTGGGCCAGATACGCAGTATTTT. It translates to CASSPKWGGPDTQYF. The chain combines TRBV7-2 with TRBJ2-3; D is uncertain. This CDR3 has 15 residues. Germline assignment: CDR1 SGHTA and CDR2 FQGNSA. V shed 5 bases and J shed 4 bases, with 16 bases lying between them.

This clonotype was seen more than once but under ten times. The J gene is TRBJ2-5, the V gene TRBV29-1; no definite D call. Germline V gene sequence: CDR1 SQVTM, CDR2 ANQGSEA. V lost 2 bases and J lost 2, with 9 bases in between. This CDR3 comprises 13 residues. Here the CDR3 reads CSVEHSSQETQYF. CDR3 bases: TGCAGCGTTGAACACAGCAGTCAAGAGACCCAGTACTTC.

This clonotype showed up many times. The chain uses TRBV28 and TRBJ2-1; D is uncertain. The germline V and J ends were trimmed by 8 bases and 7 bases, with 21 bases remaining between them. This CDR3 region has 15 residues. Germline loops: CDR1 MDHEN, CDR2 SYDVKM. The CDR3 spells CASFTIGRVRNEQFF. The CDR3 DNA is TGTGCCAGCTTTACCATAGGACGCGTAAGGAATGAGCAGTTCTTC.

This clonotype was picked up many times. At one boundary the junction diverges from the germline segment, which might be a read error. The V gene is TRBV2, the J gene TRBJ1-6; TRBD1 aligns across 7 bases. This CDR3 has 13 amino acids. CDR1 and CDR2 from the germline V gene are SNHLY and FYNNEI. DNA for the CDR3: TGCGCCAGCAGCGGGACAGATAATTCACCCCTCCACTTT. Amino acid sequence: CASSGTDNSPLHF.

This clonotype was counted at least ten times. Here the CDR3 reads CASRWGFGTITDTQYF. DNA of the CDR3: TGCGCCAGCAGGTGGGGATTCGGGACGATCACAGATACGCAGTATTTT. The chain links TRBV5-1 to TRBJ2-3, with D perhaps being TRBD1 or TRBD2 (5 bases each). V was clipped by 5 bases and J by 2 bases, with 18 bases between them. Germline CDR1 SGHRS, CDR2 YFSETQ. This CDR3 is 16 amino acids long. Together with reference TRBV5-1 and TRBJ2-3, the CDR3 gives the full variable domain: KAGVTQTPRYLIKTRGQQVTLSCSPISGHRSVSWYQQTPGQGLQFLFEYFSETQRNKGNFPGRFSGRQFSNSRSEMNVSTLELGDSALYLCASRWGFGTITDTQYFGPGTRLTVL.

This chain uses TRBV11-2 with TRBJ2-6; D remains ambiguous. Germline V gene sequence: CDR1 SGHAT, CDR2 FQNNGV. The V and J ends lost 0 bases and 0 bases respectively, with 3 bases between them. This CDR3 has 15 residues. The CDR3 DNA is TGTGCCAGCAGCTTAGATCCCTCTGGGGCCAACGTCCTGACTTTC. Amino acid sequence: CASSLDPSGANVLTF.

The table lists this clonotype with many counts. The rearrangement links TRBV28 to TRBJ2-1; D gene unclear. With 5 bases removed from V and 1 base from J, the gap between germline ends came to 6 bases. The V gene's germline CDR1 is MDHEN and CDR2 SYDVKM. CDR3 length equals 13 residues. CDR3 in DNA: TGTGCCAGCAGTCCCTTGTCCTACAATGAGCAGTTCTTC. It yields the protein CASSPLSYNEQFF.

CDR3 loop: CASRVSGANVLTF. The CDR3 DNA reads TGTGCCAGCAGGGTGTCTGGGGCCAACGTCCTGACTTTC. This rearrangement joins TRBV27 to TRBJ2-6; D uncertain. The germline gives CDR1 MNHEY, CDR2 SMNVEV (reference sequence). CDR3 size: 13 residues. V gave up 6 bases and J gave up 1 base, with 4 bases separating them. Full variable domain (rest looked up from reference TRBV27 and TRBJ2-6): EAQVTQNPRYLITVTGKKLTVTCSQNMNHEYMSWYRQDPGLGLRQIYYSMNVEVTDKGDVPEGYKVSRKEKRNFPLILESPSPNQTSLYFCASRVSGANVLTFGAGSRLTVL.

This clonotype was seen many times. The chain couples TRBV12-3 or TRBV12-4 to TRBJ2-1; 13 nucleotides align to TRBD2. The CDR3 covers 15 residues. The V segment lost 5 bases and the J segment 8 bases; nucleotides outside the gene matches: 6. CDR3 coding DNA: TGTGCCAGCAGTCCGCGGACTAGCGGGAGTTATGAGCAGTTCTTC. Its translation: CASSPRTSGSYEQFF.

This clonotype showed up just a few times. V gene TRBV30 combines with J gene TRBJ2-3; D gene unclear. This CDR3 region has 14 residues. V was shortened by 2 bases and J by 7 bases, with 16 bases between the two germline ends. Germline loops: CDR1 GTSNPN, CDR2 SVGIG (reference sequence). The CDR3 is CAWSSGSVHNTQYF. The CDR3 region has the DNA TGTGCCTGGAGTTCCGGCAGTGTGCACAATACGCAGTATTTT. Full variable domain (missing parts from reference TRBV30 and TRBJ2-3): SQTIHQWPATLVQPVGSPLSLECTVEGTSNPNLYWYRQAAGRGLQLLFYSVGIGQISSEVPQNLSASRPQDRQFILSSKKLLLSDSGFYLCAWSSGSVHNTQYFGPGTRLTVL.

The CDR3 coding sequence is TGCGCCAGCACTCCGGTTGCTGCGAACACCGGGGAGCTGTTTTTT. It yields the protein CASTPVAANTGELFF. The gene calls are TRBV5-1 and TRBJ2-2; D unresolved. The germline V and J ends were trimmed by 6 bases and 0 bases, with 12 bases remaining between them. Germline V gene lookup returns CDR1 SGHRS and CDR2 YFSETQ. The CDR3 has 15 amino acids.

This clonotype was observed at least ten times. The chain recombines TRBV28 with TRBJ2-3, with 11 bases identical to TRBD2. The CDR3 is 15 residues long. Per the germline V gene, CDR1 is MDHEN and CDR2 is SYDVKM. V dropped 6 bases and J dropped 2; count of bases not matched to a gene: 4. CDR3 coding DNA: TGTGCCAGCAGCCAACTAGCGGGAGCCACAGATACGCAGTATTTT. This encodes CASSQLAGATDTQYF.

The rearrangement uses TRBV2 and TRBJ1-5; D possibly corresponds to TRBD1 (5 bases). V lost 5 bases and J lost 0, with 14 bases in between. The CDR3 is 16 amino acids. Looked up from germline, CDR1 is SNHLY and CDR2 is FYNNEI. The CDR3 DNA follows: TGTGCCAGCAGTTGGGACGGACAAAATAGCAATCAGCCCCAGCATTTT. This codes for CASSWDGQNSNQPQHF.

This clonotype was seen repeatedly, ten times or more. V usage is TRBV7-9 and J usage is TRBJ1-5; D may be TRBD1 (5 bases). The CDR3 is 12 amino acids. CDR1 is SEHNR and CDR2 is FQNEAQ in the germline V gene (reference sequence). The ends were cut back, 1 base at V and 7 bases at J, with 5 bases in the middle. The CDR3 region has the DNA TGTGCCAGCAGCTTAGGGGGCCAGCCCCAGCATTTT. Its protein is CASSLGGQPQHF.

This clonotype came up a few times. This sequence joins TRBV2 and TRBJ2-3; maybe TRBD1 (5 bases). Between the trimmed V and J ends, which lost 6 bases and 1 base, there was a span of 11 bases. This CDR3 region has 14 residues. CDR1 and CDR2 (germline): SNHLY, FYNNEI. The CDR3 region is CASRLGAGTDTQYF. Here the CDR3 DNA reads TGTGCCAGCAGGTTAGGGGCCGGCACAGATACGCAGTATTTT.

The gene calls are TRBV28 and TRBJ2-5; D remains ambiguous. This CDR3 has 14 residues. V was trimmed by 5 bases and J by 0 bases, leaving 10 bases between them. Germline V lookup: CDR1 MDHEN, CDR2 SYDVKM. CDR3 sequence (DNA): TGTGCCAGCAGTGCCAGTCTGTACCAAGAGACCCAGTACTTC. It encodes CASSASLYQETQYF.